The 19 T cell receptor beta chains in this list originate from one sample, sequenced in a study of human CD8 memory T cell subsets. UMI-labeled 5' RACE generated the TCR beta libraries. TCRdb reprocessed the 5' RACE reads and keeps a single row for each CDR3 protein, giving no DNA. The sample features around 4,300 distinct CDR3 sequences, with about 35% in its top ten. Material for sequencing was CD8+ T cells from PBMCs. These receptors were taken from a human donor in good health.

The chain carries TRBV7-9 and TRBJ2-7; lacking DNA, the TRBD2 call made by TCRdb goes unchecked. CDR1 and CDR2 (germline): SEHNR, FQNEAQ (reference sequence). The CDR3 spans 16 residues. CDR3 residues: CASSLGESGRGHEQYF.

The chain carries TRBV12-3 or TRBV12-4 and TRBJ2-5; TCRdb names TRBD1, which stays unverified in the absence of DNA. The CDR3 has 15 residues. The CDR3 sequence is CASSPPDRGGETQYF.

The V gene is TRBV7-8, the J gene TRBJ2-1; TCRdb calls TRBD2, which cannot be checked without DNA. The CDR3 loop spans 14 amino acids. Germline V gene lookup returns CDR1 SGHVS and CDR2 FQNEAQ. The CDR3 here is CASSSSRTSDEQFF.

V usage is TRBV9 and J usage is TRBJ2-7; TCRdb designates TRBD1, a call that cannot be tested without DNA. In germline, CDR1 is SGDLS, CDR2 YYNGEE. CDR3 size: 14 residues. The CDR3 loop reads CASSPGTASGEQYF.

The V gene is TRBV3-1, the J gene TRBJ2-7; TCRdb names TRBD1, which stays unverified in the absence of DNA. Germline CDR1 reads LGHDT; CDR2 reads YNNKEL (reference sequence). This CDR3 comprises 15 residues. The CDR3 loop reads CASSLGTGLAYEQYF.

J is TRBJ2-1 and V is TRBV20-1; there is no DNA to check the TCRdb D call of TRBD2. This CDR3 contains 14 residues. Germline V gene lookup returns CDR1 DFQATT and CDR2 SNEGSKA (reference sequence). The CDR3 loop reads CSASGTSGYNEQFF.

The rearrangement links TRBV5-4 to TRBJ2-1; TCRdb proposes TRBD1, but this gene call is untestable without DNA. Germline assignment: CDR1 SGHNT and CDR2 YYREEE (reference sequence). This CDR3 has 16 amino acids. The CDR3 loop is CASSMTGTGRYNEQFF.

This sequence joins TRBV28 and TRBJ1-6. The CDR3 totals 12 residues. CDR1 and CDR2 (germline): MDHEN, SYDVKM. The CDR3 sequence is CASRQFGSPLHF. Looking up the rest from reference TRBV28 and TRBJ1-6 gives the full variable domain: DVKVTQSSRYLVKRTGEKVFLECVQDMDHENMFWYRQDPGLGLRLIYFSYDVKMKEKGDIPEGYSVSREKKERFSLILESASTNQTSMYLCASRQFGSPLHFGNGTRLTVT.

The V gene is TRBV15, the J gene TRBJ2-5. This CDR3 contains 13 residues. Germline V gene sequence: CDR1 LNHNV, CDR2 YYDKDF (reference sequence). The CDR3 region is CATSNRGLETQYF.

The V and J genes are TRBV20-1 and TRBJ2-3. The CDR3 extends over 13 amino acids. Germline V gives CDR1 DFQATT, CDR2 SNEGSKA (reference sequence). The CDR3 loop is CSARDWSDTAQYF.

The chain couples TRBV30 to TRBJ2-1; lacking DNA, the TRBD2 call made by TCRdb goes unchecked. Germline V lookup: CDR1 GTSNPN, CDR2 SVGIG (reference sequence). The CDR3 covers 13 residues. CDR3 sequence reads: CAFGLGGVGEQFF.

This clonotype ranks as medium-sized in terms of frequency. This rearrangement joins TRBV9 to TRBJ2-1; TCRdb designates TRBD1, a call that cannot be tested without DNA. The CDR3 length is 13 residues. Germline V gene lookup returns CDR1 SGDLS and CDR2 YYNGEE. CDR3 residues: CASSLAGGDEQFF.

This sequence joins TRBV5-1 and TRBJ2-1. This CDR3 has 15 residues. Germline V gene data show CDR1 as SGHRS and CDR2 as YFSETQ. The chain's CDR3 is CASRLGGYNYNEQFF.

This chain connects TRBV5-5 to TRBJ2-7. The length of the CDR3 is 15 residues. Germline assignment: CDR1 SGHKS and CDR2 YYEKEE (reference sequence). CDR3 sequence reads: CASSLAFGSSYEQYF. The variable domain in full, completed from reference TRBV5-5 and TRBJ2-7, reads DAGVTQSPTHLIKTRGQQVTLRCSPISGHKSVSWYQQVLGQGPQFIFQYYEKEERGRGNFPDRFSARQFPNYSSELNVNALLLGDSALYLCASSLAFGSSYEQYFGPGTRLTVT.

V is TRBV20-1 and J is TRBJ1-5; TCRdb names TRBD1, which stays unverified in the absence of DNA. Germline V gene sequence: CDR1 DFQATT, CDR2 SNEGSKA (reference sequence). The CDR3 totals 16 residues. The chain's CDR3 is CSARPFPAGSNQPQHF.

The J gene is TRBJ2-5, the V gene TRBV5-6. CDR3 size: 11 residues. The germline V gene has CDR1 SGHDT and CDR2 YYEEEE. CDR3 region: CASSFLETQYF. The variable domain in full, with the rest retrieved from reference TRBV5-6 and TRBJ2-5, is DAGVTQSPTHLIKTRGQQVTLRCSPKSGHDTVSWYQQALGQGPQFIFQYYEEEERQRGNFPDRFSGHQFPNYSSELNVNALLLGDSALYLCASSFLETQYFGPGTRLLVL.

The chain carries TRBV24-1 and TRBJ2-2. The CDR3 is 14 residues long. Germline CDR1 is KGHDR and CDR2 is SFDVKD. The CDR3 reads CATSDPTATGELFF.

This chain links TRBV6-1 with TRBJ2-7; TCRdb indicates TRBD2, and absent DNA this call remains unverified. Germline V gene sequence: CDR1 MNHNS, CDR2 SASEGT. This CDR3 is built from 13 residues. CDR3 sequence: CASSGAPSYEQYF.

The chain has TRBV4-2 and TRBJ2-7; TCRdb picks TRBD2, but there is no DNA to check that call. The CDR3 length is 18 residues. Germline V CDR1 and CDR2: LGHNA, YNFKEQ. CDR3 loop: CASSQDLGAVAGVYEQYF.